What follows are 20 T cell receptor beta chains derived from one specimen sequenced in a study of post-analysis software for immune sequencing data. Study findings and constraints: In patients, TRBV5-6, TRBV5-1 and TRBV20-1 belonged to roughly five TRBV segments found more frequently than in controls.

The antigens these receptors bind are not known. Carried by the TCR beta cDNA libraries were unique molecular identifiers. MiXCR, applied by TCRdb to the PCR reads, yields one record per CDR3 protein. Of roughly 600,000 distinct CDR3 sequences in the sample, about 40% were seen once. The sequencing input was blood. The receptor source for this set is a girl aged 10 to 17 with multiple sclerosis.

The V call is TRBV11-3, the J call TRBJ2-1; D uncertain. Trimming took 1 base from V and 9 from J, leaving 10 bases between them. Germline CDR1 is SGHNT and CDR2 is YENEEA. The CDR3 extends over 13 amino acids. The CDR3 protein is CASSLVFASEQFF. DNA for the CDR3: TGTGCCAGCAGCTTAGTTTTCGCGAGTGAGCAGTTCTTC.

Only a few counts were recorded for this clonotype. The chain employs TRBV10-2 and TRBJ1-2, with D perhaps TRBD1 (6 bases). Germline assignment: CDR1 WSHSY and CDR2 SAAADI. V dropped 6 bases and J dropped 2 bases, with 22 bases sitting between them. The CDR3 consists of 17 residues. CDR3 coding DNA: TGCGCCAGCAGCCCGACCCAAGGAACCAGGGGAAACTATGGCTACACCTTC. Protein: CASSPTQGTRGNYGYTF.

This clonotype occurred once. A much more abundant neighbour one base away suggests this may be a read error. This rearrangement joins TRBV6-5 to TRBJ2-7; D may correspond to TRBD1 or TRBD2 (6 bases each). The CDR3 loop spans 13 amino acids. CDR1 MNHEY and CDR2 SVGAGI come from the germline V gene. The CDR3 loop is CASIGGTSYEQCF. CDR3 nucleotides: TGTGCCAGCATTGGGGGGACATCCTACGAGCAGTGCTTC.

This clonotype came up many times. This chain connects TRBV3-1 to TRBJ2-5; unclear D gene. Trimming took 1 base from V and 13 from J, leaving 10 bases between them. CDR1 and CDR2 from the germline V gene are LGHDT and YNNKEL (reference sequence). The CDR3 spans 11 residues. CDR3 coding DNA: TGTGCCAGCAGCCAAGCGTCTAAGGCGTACTTC. It specifies CASSQASKAYF.

This clonotype has a handful of counts. The CDR3 reads CASSQDLETGEQYF. The CDR3 DNA is TGTGCCAGCAGCCAAGATCTAGAAACGGGCGAGCAGTACTTC. The chain couples TRBV3-1 to TRBJ2-7; D remains ambiguous. The CDR3 is 14 amino acids. The germline V and J ends were trimmed by 0 bases and 6 bases, with 12 bases remaining between them. Germline CDR1 LGHDT, CDR2 YNNKEL (reference sequence).

The J gene is TRBJ2-3, the V gene TRBV5-1; D remains unclear. This CDR3 contains 16 residues. Germline CDR1 is SGHRS and CDR2 is YFSETQ. The V end was cut by 4 bases, the J end by 0 bases, with 15 bases between. This CDR3 is CASSKRTGPSTDTQYF. CDR3 bases: TGCGCCAGCAGCAAACGGACCGGACCTAGCACAGATACGCAGTATTTT.

This clonotype has only a few counts. Here the CDR3 DNA reads TGTGCCATCGAACGGGGGGGCGGTTACGAGCAGTACTTC. This sequence encodes CAIERGGGYEQYF. The chain has TRBV2 and TRBJ2-7, with 8 bases fitting TRBD2. Germline loops: CDR1 SNHLY, CDR2 FYNNEI. CDR3 length: 13 residues. V lost 10 bases to trimming and J lost 4 bases; unmatched junction nucleotides: 9.

This clonotype was counted a few times. The junction departs from the called germline gene at one end, perhaps through a read error. The CDR3 is CASSISAGTGYEQYF. CDR3 bases: TGTGCCAGCAGTATATCTGCCGGGACAGGTTACGAGCAGTACTTC. The chain employs TRBV27 and TRBJ2-7; TRBD1 matches at 8 bases. The CDR3 runs 15 residues. The germline V gene has CDR1 MNHEY and CDR2 SMNVEV (reference sequence).

The rearrangement links TRBV5-6 to TRBJ2-3; D call uncertain. This CDR3 has 14 residues. Germline CDR1 is SGHDT and CDR2 is YYEEEE. Trimming removed 4 bases at V and 0 bases at J, with 9 bases between. CDR3 DNA sequence: TGTGCCAGCAGCCCCCATCGGAGCACAGATACGCAGTATTTT. As protein: CASSPHRSTDTQYF.

This clonotype was counted a few times. The rearrangement links TRBV5-1 to TRBJ2-5; D is unclear. CDR3 length: 13 amino acids. CDR1 is SGHRS and CDR2 is YFSETQ in the germline V gene. Deletions cut 4 bases from V and 0 bases from J, with 7 bases between. The DNA for the CDR3 is TGCGCCAGCAGCCAGCAGTACCAAGAGACCCAGTACTTC. It yields the protein CASSQQYQETQYF. Drawing the rest from reference TRBV5-1 and TRBJ2-5, the complete variable domain is KAGVTQTPRYLIKTRGQQVTLSCSPISGHRSVSWYQQTPGQGLQFLFEYFSETQRNKGNFPGRFSGRQFSNSRSEMNVSTLELGDSALYLCASSQQYQETQYFGPGTRLLVL.

The rearrangement joins TRBV11-2 to TRBJ2-1; D might be TRBD1 or TRBD2, each matching 5 bases. CDR3 length: 17 amino acids. Germline CDR1 is SGHAT and CDR2 is FQNNGV. V lost 1 base, J lost 8 bases, and 21 bases lay in between. The CDR3 nucleotides are TGTGCCAGCAGCTTAGGACTATTCCGGGACGGCGCCGATGAGCAGTTCTTC. Amino acids: CASSLGLFRDGADEQFF.

The chain uses TRBV4-1 and TRBJ2-1; maybe TRBD1 (6 bases). Germline values: CDR1 MGHRA, CDR2 YSYEKL. V was trimmed by 3 bases and J by 6 bases, leaving 15 bases between them. The CDR3 contains 15 residues. The CDR3 here is CASSHKTGSRNEQFF. CDR3 DNA sequence: TGCGCCAGCAGCCACAAGACAGGTAGCCGCAATGAGCAGTTCTTC.

The V and J genes are TRBV7-9 and TRBJ1-2, with D unresolved. The germline V and J ends were trimmed by 2 bases and 6 bases, with 10 bases remaining between them. CDR3 length equals 13 residues. Germline CDR1 reads SEHNR; CDR2 reads FQNEAQ (reference sequence). The CDR3 nucleotides read TGTGCCAGCAGCTTATTTACTGGGAATGGCTACACCTTC. This sequence encodes CASSLFTGNGYTF.

The rearrangement uses TRBV7-9 and TRBJ1-1, with D unresolved. Looked up from germline, CDR1 is SEHNR and CDR2 is FQNEAQ (reference sequence). With 4 bases removed from V and 1 base from J, the gap between germline ends came to 10 bases. The CDR3 runs 14 residues. As DNA, the CDR3 is TGTGCCAGCAGCTCACCCAACGGGAACACTGAAGCTTTCTTT. Translating gives CASSSPNGNTEAFF.

This clonotype was recorded a few times. This sequence joins TRBV12-3 or TRBV12-4 and TRBJ1-2; tentative D call: TRBD1 (6 bases). This CDR3 has 15 residues. V shed 1 base and J shed 4 bases, with 13 bases lying between them. The DNA of the CDR3 is TGTGCCAGCAGTTTAGAGGCCAGGGGTGCCTATGGCTACACCTTC. It is translated as CASSLEARGAYGYTF.

With regard to this clonotype: A much more abundant neighbour one base away suggests this may be a read error. The chain employs TRBV7-2 and TRBJ2-1; TRBD2 aligns across 10 bases. This CDR3 contains 15 residues. Germline V lookup: CDR1 SGHTA, CDR2 FQGNSA. Germline trimming cut 1 base from V and 4 bases from J; bases unmatched to any gene: 1. In DNA form, the CDR3 reads TGTGCCAGCAGCTTAGGTAGCGGGAGGTACAATGAGCAGTTCTTC. Translated: CASSLGSGRYNEQFF.

This clonotype was picked up a small number of times. The CDR3 sequence: CSVRYSGYNEQFF. CDR3 nucleotides: TGCAGTGTTCGGTATAGCGGTTACAATGAGCAGTTCTTC. J is TRBJ2-1 and V is TRBV29-1; weak D call: TRBD2 (6 bases). CDR1 and CDR2 (germline): SQVTM, ANQGSEA. CDR3 length: 13 residues.

This clonotype was seen a handful of times. J is TRBJ1-2 and V is TRBV29-1; tentatively, D is TRBD1 (5 bases). Germline CDR1 reads SQVTM; CDR2 reads ANQGSEA. Trimming cost V 7 bases and J 4 bases, with 16 bases left between them. There are 13 residues in the CDR3. The CDR3 sequence: CSAPAGSSYGYTF. In nucleotides, the CDR3 is TGCAGCGCCCCAGCAGGGTCGAGCTATGGCTACACCTTC.

This clonotype is a singleton in its sample. J is TRBJ2-3 and V is TRBV11-2, with a weak D call TRBD2 (6 bases). Per germline, CDR1 SGHAT and CDR2 FQNNGV. This CDR3 contains 16 residues. V lost 5 bases and J lost 0, with 15 bases in between. CDR3 nucleotide sequence: TGTGCCAGCAGCCAAGGGGACTTAACTAGCACAGATACGCAGTATTTT. As protein: CASSQGDLTSTDTQYF. Complete variable domain (other parts from reference TRBV11-2 and TRBJ2-3): EAGVAQSPRYKIIEKRQSVAFWCNPISGHATLYWYQQILGQGPKLLIQFQNNGVVDDSQLPKDRFSAERLKGVDSTLKIQPAKLEDSAVYLCASSQGDLTSTDTQYFGPGTRLTVL.

V is TRBV20-1 and J is TRBJ2-3, with 12 bases identical to TRBD2. The CDR3 consists of 16 residues. With V trimmed by 2 bases and J by 4 bases, 7 bases remained unmatched. The germline gives CDR1 DFQATT, CDR2 SNEGSKA (reference sequence). CDR3 in DNA: TGCAGTGCTAGACTAGCGGGGGGGCATAGGGCAGATACGCAGTATTTT. This sequence encodes CSARLAGGHRADTQYF.